Shown below are 17 T cell receptor beta chains from a single sample sequenced in a study of OX40 agonist ivuxolimab in advanced cancers. TCRdb keeps only in-frame clones here, not all; method: immunoSEQ multiplex PCR. The sample consists of about 96,000 clones, 84% of them appearing once. The sample in question was CD4+ or CD8+ T cells sorted from blood, obtained in a trial of the OX40 agonist ivuxolimab. Receptor source: an adult with an advanced solid tumor such as melanoma, head and neck, liver or kidney cancer.

In this sample, this clone turned up once. The chain recombines TRBV5-6 with TRBJ1-1; D remains ambiguous. The CDR3 runs to 12 residues. Germline values: CDR1 SGHDT, CDR2 YYEEEE. V gave up 0 bases and J gave up 7 bases, with 7 bases separating them. This CDR3 is CASSLVGVEAFF. For the CDR3, the DNA is TGTGCCAGCAGCTTGGTTGGGGTTGAAGCTTTCTTT.

The V call is TRBV5-6, the J call TRBJ1-1; D might be TRBD1 (5 bases). V dropped 0 bases and J dropped 6 bases, with 9 bases sitting between them. Germline CDR1 reads SGHDT; CDR2 reads YYEEEE. There are 13 residues in the CDR3. CDR3 sequence (DNA): TGTGCCAGCAGCTTGGTAGGGGACGCTGAAGCTTTCTTT. This sequence encodes CASSLVGDAEAFF.

There are a few counts of this clone. This chain links TRBV29-1 with TRBJ2-7; D might be TRBD1 (5 bases). CDR3 length: 13 amino acids. Germline V gives CDR1 SQVTM, CDR2 ANQGSEA. V lost 2 bases to trimming and J lost 0 bases, with 8 bases between them. The CDR3 coding sequence is TGCAGCGTTGAACAGGGTAGCTCCTACGAGCAGTACTTC. The encoded protein is CSVEQGSSYEQYF.

This rearrangement joins TRBV19 to TRBJ2-5; no firm D call. CDR3 size: 11 residues. Germline V gene lookup returns CDR1 LNHDA and CDR2 SQIVND (reference sequence). The ends were cut back, 5 bases at V and 5 bases at J, with 6 bases in the middle. Here the CDR3 reads CASSARETQYF. The DNA of the CDR3 is TGTGCCAGTAGTGCCCGGGAGACCCAGTACTTC.

This chain joins TRBV5-1 and TRBJ1-5; D is uncertain. CDR3 size: 14 residues. V was shortened by 4 bases and J by 4 bases, with 12 bases between the two germline ends. The germline CDR1 and CDR2 sequences are SGHRS and YFSETQ. CDR3 DNA: TGCGCCAGCAGCCATCGACGGGGAAATCAGCCCCAGCATTTT. It specifies CASSHRRGNQPQHF. Together with reference TRBV5-1 and TRBJ1-5, the CDR3 gives the full variable domain: KAGVTQTPRYLIKTRGQQVTLSCSPISGHRSVSWYQQTPGQGLQFLFEYFSETQRNKGNFPGRFSGRQFSNSRSEMNVSTLELGDSALYLCASSHRRGNQPQHFGDGTRLSIL.

A remark on this clone: Other DNA sequences in this sample translate to the same CDR3. J is TRBJ2-7 and V is TRBV5-1, with 7 bases aligning to TRBD1. The CDR3 loop spans 14 amino acids. The V and J ends lost 0 bases and 4 bases, in that order; junction bases with no gene match: 4. Germline CDR1 and CDR2: SGHRS and YFSETQ. CDR3 loop: CASSLEGARYEQYF. Here the CDR3 DNA reads TGCGCCAGCAGCTTGGAGGGGGCCCGGTACGAGCAGTACTTC.

The V and J genes are TRBV6-4 and TRBJ1-2; 8 bases align to TRBD1. Germline trimming cut 4 bases from V and 2 bases from J; bases unmatched to any gene: 6. The CDR3 spans 15 residues. Germline V gene data show CDR1 as MRHNA and CDR2 as SNTAGT. CDR3 bases: TGTGCCAGCAGTGCCGGACAGGGTTTCAACTATGGCTACACCTTC. Amino acid sequence: CASSAGQGFNYGYTF.

Comments on this clone: The junction differs from germline at one of its ends, possibly a read error. The chain carries TRBV2 and TRBJ2-1, with a tentative D call TRBD1 (6 bases). This CDR3 has 17 residues. The germline V gene has CDR1 SNHLY and CDR2 FYNNEI. The CDR3 DNA reads as TGTGCCAACAGTGAACCAGGGGTTAAGCGGAGCTACAATGAGCAGTTCTTC. It specifies CANSEPGVKRSYNEQFF.

The chain recombines TRBV7-3 with TRBJ2-7, with TRBD2 matching 7 bases. The CDR3 spans 11 residues. CDR1 and CDR2 (germline): SGHTA, FQGTGA. V shed 10 bases and J 2 bases; nucleotides not matched to a gene: 2. CDR3 DNA sequence: TGTGCCACCGGGGGGACCTACGAGCAGTACTTC. Protein: CATGGTYEQYF.

This sequence joins TRBV7-8 and TRBJ1-3; D is unclear. The CDR3 runs to 13 residues. The V gene lost 1 base and the J gene lost 0 bases, with 1 base spanning the gap. The germline CDR1 and CDR2 sequences are SGHVS and FQNEAQ. The CDR3 spells CASSLVSGNTIYF. The CDR3, as DNA: TGTGCCAGCAGCTTAGTCTCTGGAAACACCATATATTTT. Full variable domain (missing parts from reference TRBV7-8 and TRBJ1-3): GAGVSQSPRYKVAKRGQDVALRCDPISGHVSLFWYQQALGQGPEFLTYFQNEAQLDKSGLPSDRFFAERPEGSVSTLKIQRTQQEDSAVYLCASSLVSGNTIYFGEGSWLTVV.

This rearrangement joins TRBV7-2 to TRBJ2-7, with D uncertain. Deletions cut 1 base from V and 2 bases from J, with 6 bases between. Per the germline V gene, CDR1 is SGHTA and CDR2 is FQGNSA. The CDR3 consists of 13 residues. Written as DNA, the CDR3 is TGTGCCAGCAGCTTAGGGGTAACCTACGAGCAGTACTTC. This translates into CASSLGVTYEQYF.

The gene calls are TRBV5-1 and TRBJ1-3; D call uncertain. This CDR3 contains 15 residues. CDR1 and CDR2 (germline): SGHRS, YFSETQ. V dropped 0 bases and J dropped 0 bases, with 7 bases sitting between them. CDR3 in DNA: TGCGCCAGCAGCTTGGAGGCAACCTCTGGAAACACCATATATTTT. Amino acids: CASSLEATSGNTIYF.

The V gene is TRBV6-5, the J gene TRBJ2-7, with D tentatively TRBD1 (5 bases). The germline gives CDR1 MNHEY, CDR2 SVGAGI. This CDR3 is 13 amino acids long. With 10 bases removed from V and 1 base from J, the gap between germline ends came to 14 bases. In DNA, the CDR3 is TGTGCCACTCAGGGTAGTAGGTCCTACGAGCAGTACTTC. This codes for CATQGSRSYEQYF.

The V gene is TRBV11-1, the J gene TRBJ2-7; perhaps TRBD1 as D (5 bases). Trimming took 2 bases from V and 4 from J, leaving 12 bases between them. This CDR3 comprises 14 residues. Germline-derived CDR1 and CDR2 are SGHAT and FQDESV (reference sequence). The CDR3 sequence is CASSLNRQNYEQYF. CDR3 nucleotide sequence: TGTGCCAGCAGCTTAAACAGGCAGAATTACGAGCAGTACTTC.

V is TRBV7-8 and J is TRBJ2-1; D unresolved. The CDR3 contains 12 residues. Deletions cut 0 bases from V and 10 bases from J, with 7 bases between. From germline, CDR1 is SGHVS and CDR2 FQNEAQ. The CDR3 reads CASSLASQEQFF. Written as DNA, the CDR3 is TGTGCCAGCAGCTTAGCGAGCCAAGAGCAGTTCTTC.

The chain carries TRBV11-2 and TRBJ1-1, with a weak D call TRBD1 (5 bases). V was clipped by 3 bases and J by 7 bases, with 12 bases between them. This CDR3 region has 13 residues. Germline V lookup: CDR1 SGHAT, CDR2 FQNNGV. CDR3 in DNA: TGTGCCAGCAGCTTCATTTGGGGCGATGAAGCTTTCTTT. This codes for CASSFIWGDEAFF.

The genes are TRBV5-1 and TRBJ2-1; the match to TRBD1 covers 8 bases. The CDR3 runs 16 residues. V was pared by 0 bases and J by 8 bases, with 10 bases of the junction left unmatched. Germline CDR1 reads SGHRS; CDR2 reads YFSETQ. CDR3 sequence: CASSLASLGQAHEQFF. For the CDR3, the DNA is TGCGCCAGCAGCTTGGCCTCCCTGGGACAGGCACATGAGCAGTTCTTC.